This TCR beta chain was found in a study of T cell responses to AZD1222 COVID-19 vaccine. The CDR3 length is 14 residues. CDR1 is SGHTA and CDR2 is FQGNSA in the germline V gene. V gave up 3 bases and J gave up 3 bases, with 11 bases separating them. Second doses at about 4 or about 12 weeks were pooled. Study-level findings and limits: Dominant at 160-218 and 743-854, vaccine-associated CD4 TCRs also spanned spike. Clonal diversity was possibly underestimated, and white British individuals and females predominated among donors.

For this clone: No antigen is known for it.

Profiled with immunoSEQ multiplex PCR; TCRdb holds only in-frame clones, not every one. The table lists about 120,000 clones, around nine tenths of them singletons. The sequence came from an adult who received the AZD1222 COVID-19 vaccine. The sample in question was peripheral blood, obtained 28 days after the second AZD1222 dose. The chain couples TRBV7-2 to TRBJ1-1, with D possibly matching TRBD1 (6 bases). This CDR3 reads CASSLNRAHTEAFF. In DNA form, the CDR3 reads TGTGCCAGCAGCTTGAACAGGGCTCACACTGAAGCTTTCTTT.